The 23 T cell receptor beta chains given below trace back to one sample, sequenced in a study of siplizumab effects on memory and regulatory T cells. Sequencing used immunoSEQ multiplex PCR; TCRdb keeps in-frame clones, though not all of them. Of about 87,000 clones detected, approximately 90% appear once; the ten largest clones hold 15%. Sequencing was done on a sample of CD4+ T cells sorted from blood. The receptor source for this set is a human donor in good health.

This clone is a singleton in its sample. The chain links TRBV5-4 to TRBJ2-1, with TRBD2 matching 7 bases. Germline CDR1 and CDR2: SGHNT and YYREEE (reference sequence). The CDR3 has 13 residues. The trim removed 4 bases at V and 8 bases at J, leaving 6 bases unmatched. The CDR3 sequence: CASSPSGGYEQFF. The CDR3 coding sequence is TGTGCCAGCAGCCCTAGCGGAGGGTATGAGCAGTTCTTC.

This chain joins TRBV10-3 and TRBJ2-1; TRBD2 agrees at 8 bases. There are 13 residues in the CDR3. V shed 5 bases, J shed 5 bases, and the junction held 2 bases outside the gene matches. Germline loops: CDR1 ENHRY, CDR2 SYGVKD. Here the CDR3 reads CAISSGSDNEQFF. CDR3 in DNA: TGTGCCATCAGTAGCGGGAGTGACAATGAGCAGTTCTTC.

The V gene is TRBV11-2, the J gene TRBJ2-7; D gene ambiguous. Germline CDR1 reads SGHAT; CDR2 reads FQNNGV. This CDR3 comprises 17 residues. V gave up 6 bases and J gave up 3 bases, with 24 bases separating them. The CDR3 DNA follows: TGTGCCAGCAGGCAATTACCCCGCAGGCGCGGAATCTACGAGCAGTACTTC. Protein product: CASRQLPRRRGIYEQYF.

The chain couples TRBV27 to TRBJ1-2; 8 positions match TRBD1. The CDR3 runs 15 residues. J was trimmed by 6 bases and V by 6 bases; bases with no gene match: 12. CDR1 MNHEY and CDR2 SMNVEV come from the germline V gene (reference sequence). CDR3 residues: CASRFLSDRDDGYTF. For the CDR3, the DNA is TGTGCCAGCAGATTCCTCTCGGACAGGGATGATGGCTACACCTTC.

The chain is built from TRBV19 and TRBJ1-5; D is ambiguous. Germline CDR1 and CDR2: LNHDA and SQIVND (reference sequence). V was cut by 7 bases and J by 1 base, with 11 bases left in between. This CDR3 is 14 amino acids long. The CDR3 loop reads CASTMAGSNQPQHF. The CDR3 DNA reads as TGTGCCAGTACCATGGCGGGAAGCAATCAGCCCCAGCATTTT.

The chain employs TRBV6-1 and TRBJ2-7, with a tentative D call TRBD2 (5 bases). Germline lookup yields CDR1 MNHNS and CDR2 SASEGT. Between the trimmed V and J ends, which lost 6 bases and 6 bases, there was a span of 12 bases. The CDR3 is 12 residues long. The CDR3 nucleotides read TGTGCCAGCAGACGGGGAAGCGGCGAGCAGTACTTC. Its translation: CASRRGSGEQYF.

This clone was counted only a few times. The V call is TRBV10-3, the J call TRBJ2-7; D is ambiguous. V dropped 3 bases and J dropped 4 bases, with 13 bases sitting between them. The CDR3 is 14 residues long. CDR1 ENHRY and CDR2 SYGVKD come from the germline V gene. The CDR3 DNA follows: TGTGCCATCAGTGACTCCTCTACCCCGTACGAGCAGTACTTC. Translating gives CAISDSSTPYEQYF.

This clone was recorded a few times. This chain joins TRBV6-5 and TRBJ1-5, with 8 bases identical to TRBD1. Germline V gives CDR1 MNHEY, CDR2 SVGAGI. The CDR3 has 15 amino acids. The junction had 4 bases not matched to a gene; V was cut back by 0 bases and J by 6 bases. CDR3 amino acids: CASSYSSQGAQPQHF. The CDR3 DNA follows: TGTGCCAGCAGTTACTCGAGCCAGGGGGCTCAGCCCCAGCATTTT.

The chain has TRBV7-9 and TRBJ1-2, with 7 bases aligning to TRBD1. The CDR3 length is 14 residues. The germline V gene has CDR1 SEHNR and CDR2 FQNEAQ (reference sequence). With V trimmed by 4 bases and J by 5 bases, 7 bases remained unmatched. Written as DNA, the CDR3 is TGTGCCAGCAGCTCCAGGGACAGCCCTTATGGCTACACCTTC. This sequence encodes CASSSRDSPYGYTF.

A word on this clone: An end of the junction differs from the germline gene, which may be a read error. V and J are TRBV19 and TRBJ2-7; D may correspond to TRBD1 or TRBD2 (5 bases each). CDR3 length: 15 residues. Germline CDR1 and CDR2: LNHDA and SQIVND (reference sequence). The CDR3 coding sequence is TGTGCCAGTAGGATAGCAGGGACGGAACCCTACGAGCAGTACTTC. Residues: CASRIAGTEPYEQYF.

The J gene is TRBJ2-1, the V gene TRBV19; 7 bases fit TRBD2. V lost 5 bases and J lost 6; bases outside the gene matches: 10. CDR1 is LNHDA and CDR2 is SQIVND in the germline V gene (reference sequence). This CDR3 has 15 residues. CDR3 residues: CASSPGRAGVNEQFF. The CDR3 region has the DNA TGTGCCAGTAGTCCAGGGAGGGCCGGAGTCAATGAGCAGTTCTTC.

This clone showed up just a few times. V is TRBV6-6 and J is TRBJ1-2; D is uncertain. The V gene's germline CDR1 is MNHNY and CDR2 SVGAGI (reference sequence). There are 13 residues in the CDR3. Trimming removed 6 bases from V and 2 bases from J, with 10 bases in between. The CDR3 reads CASSGRTNYGYTF. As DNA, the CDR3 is TGTGCCAGCAGCGGACGTACCAACTATGGCTACACCTTC.

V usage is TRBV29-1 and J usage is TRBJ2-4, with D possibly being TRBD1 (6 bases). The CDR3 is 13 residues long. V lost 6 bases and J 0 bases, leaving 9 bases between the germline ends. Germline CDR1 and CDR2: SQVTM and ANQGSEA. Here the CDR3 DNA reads TGCAGCGTGGACAGATTAGCCAAAAACATTCAGTACTTC. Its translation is CSVDRLAKNIQYF.

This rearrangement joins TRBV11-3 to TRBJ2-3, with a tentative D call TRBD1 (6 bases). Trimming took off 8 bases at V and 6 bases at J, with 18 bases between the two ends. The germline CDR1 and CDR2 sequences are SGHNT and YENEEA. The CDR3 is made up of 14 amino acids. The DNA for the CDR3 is TGTGCCAGCTCTCCTGGGGGCCCGAGGGATACGCAGTATTTT. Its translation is CASSPGGPRDTQYF.

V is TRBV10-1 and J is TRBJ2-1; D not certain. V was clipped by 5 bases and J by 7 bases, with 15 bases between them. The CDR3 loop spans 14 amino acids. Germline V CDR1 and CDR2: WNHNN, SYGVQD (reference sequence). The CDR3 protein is CASSRTRAQNEQFF. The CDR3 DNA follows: TGCGCCAGCAGTCGGACCAGAGCACAAAATGAGCAGTTCTTC.

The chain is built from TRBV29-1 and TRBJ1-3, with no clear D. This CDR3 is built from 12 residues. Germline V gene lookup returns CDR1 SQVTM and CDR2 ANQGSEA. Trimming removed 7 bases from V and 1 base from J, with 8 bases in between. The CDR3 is CSGRYSGNTIYF. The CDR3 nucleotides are TGCAGCGGGCGGTATTCTGGAAACACCATATATTTT.

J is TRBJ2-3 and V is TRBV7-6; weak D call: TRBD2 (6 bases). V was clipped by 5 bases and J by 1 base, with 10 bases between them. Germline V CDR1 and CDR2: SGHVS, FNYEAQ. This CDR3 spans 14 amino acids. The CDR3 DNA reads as TGTGCCAGCAGCCGGCGGGAAGGCACAGATACGCAGTATTTT. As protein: CASSRREGTDTQYF.

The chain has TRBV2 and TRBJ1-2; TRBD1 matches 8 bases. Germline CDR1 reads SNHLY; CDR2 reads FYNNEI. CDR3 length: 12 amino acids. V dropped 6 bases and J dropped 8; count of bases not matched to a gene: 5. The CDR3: CASRGQGGGYTF. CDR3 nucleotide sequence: TGTGCCAGCAGAGGACAGGGAGGAGGCTACACCTTC. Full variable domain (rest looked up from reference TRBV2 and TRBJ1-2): EPEVTQTPSHQVTQMGQEVILRCVPISNHLYFYWYRQILGQKVEFLVSFYNNEISEKSEIFDDQFSVERPDGSNFTLKIRSTKLEDSAMYFCASRGQGGGYTFGSGTRLTVV.

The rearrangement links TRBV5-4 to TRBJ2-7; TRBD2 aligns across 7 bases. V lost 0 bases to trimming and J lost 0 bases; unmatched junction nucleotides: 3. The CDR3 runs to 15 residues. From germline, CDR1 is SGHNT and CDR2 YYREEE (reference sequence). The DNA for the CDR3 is TGTGCCAGCAGCTTGGACAGCGGGGCCTCCTACGAGCAGTACTTC. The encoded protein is CASSLDSGASYEQYF.

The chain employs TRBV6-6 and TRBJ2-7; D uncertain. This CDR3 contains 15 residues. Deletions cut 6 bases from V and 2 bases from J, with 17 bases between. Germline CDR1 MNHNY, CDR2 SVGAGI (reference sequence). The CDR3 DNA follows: TGTGCCAGCAGACAGACAAGTAGTTATCCCTACGAGCAGTACTTC. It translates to CASRQTSSYPYEQYF.

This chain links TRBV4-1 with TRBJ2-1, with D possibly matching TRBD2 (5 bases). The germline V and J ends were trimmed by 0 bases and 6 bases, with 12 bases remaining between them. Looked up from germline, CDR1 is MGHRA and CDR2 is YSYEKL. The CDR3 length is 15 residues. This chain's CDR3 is CASSQDPGTINEQFF. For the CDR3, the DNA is TGCGCCAGCAGCCAAGACCCGGGAACCATCAATGAGCAGTTCTTC.

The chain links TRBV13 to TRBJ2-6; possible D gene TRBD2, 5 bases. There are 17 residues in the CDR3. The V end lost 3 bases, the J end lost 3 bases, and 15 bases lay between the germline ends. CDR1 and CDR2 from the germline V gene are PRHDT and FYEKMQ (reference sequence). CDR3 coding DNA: TGTGCCAGCAGCTTTCACCCTGGTGGGAGTGGGGCCAACGTCCTGACTTTC. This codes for CASSFHPGGSGANVLTF.

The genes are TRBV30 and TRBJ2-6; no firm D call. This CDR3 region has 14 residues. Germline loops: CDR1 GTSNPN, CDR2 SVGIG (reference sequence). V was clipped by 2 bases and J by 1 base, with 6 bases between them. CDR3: CAWSLGSGANVLTF. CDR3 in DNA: TGTGCCTGGAGTTTGGGGTCTGGGGCCAACGTCCTGACTTTC.